These T cell receptor beta chains were read from a single sample in a study of T cell responses to AZD1222 COVID-19 vaccine. The data were produced by immunoSEQ multiplex PCR, yet TCRdb's version contains in-frame clones alone and is incomplete. This table holds 80,000 or so clones, more than 90% found once. This material consisted of peripheral blood, taken 28 days after the second AZD1222 dose. These receptors were taken from an adult who received the AZD1222 COVID-19 vaccine. CDR3s include the opening cysteine and the closing phenylalanine or tryptophan. The order of the fields is J gene, D gene, clone size, V gene, CDR3 protein, CDR3 DNA. D genes are given only for firm matches. The size of a clone is reported for some rows only, either as once, few or many, or as a class for expanded clones.

j_gene: TRBJ1-4; d_gene: TRBD1; abundance: -; v_gene: TRBV25-1; CDR3aa: CASRETGATNEKLFF; CDR3nt: TGTGCCAGCAGGGAGACAGGGGCAACTAATGAAAAACTGTTTTTT
j_gene: TRBJ2-2; d_gene: -; abundance: -; v_gene: TRBV6-5; CDR3aa: CASTRVWTGELFF; CDR3nt: TGTGCCAGCACAAGAGTGTGGACCGGGGAGCTGTTTTTT
j_gene: TRBJ2-1; d_gene: TRBD2; abundance: -; v_gene: TRBV19; CDR3aa: CASSIRSSGRDLEQFF; CDR3nt: TGTGCCAGTAGTATACGCTCTAGCGGACGTGACTTGGAGCAGTTCTTC
j_gene: TRBJ1-2; d_gene: -; abundance: -; v_gene: TRBV6-5; CDR3aa: CASSQRGSNYGYTF; CDR3nt: TGTGCCAGCAGCCAAAGGGGCAGTAACTATGGCTACACCTTC
j_gene: TRBJ1-2; d_gene: TRBD1; abundance: -; v_gene: TRBV12-3/TRBV12-4; CDR3aa: CASSTDRGRYTF; CDR3nt: TGTGCCAGCAGCACAGACAGGGGCCGCTACACCTTC
j_gene: TRBJ2-7; d_gene: -; abundance: -; v_gene: TRBV5-4; CDR3aa: CASSFDSGRDYEQYF; CDR3nt: TGTGCCAGCAGCTTCGATTCGGGGCGGGACTACGAGCAGTACTTC
j_gene: TRBJ2-3; d_gene: TRBD1; abundance: medium-sized; v_gene: TRBV27; CDR3aa: CASGKLRPGQGTDTQYF; CDR3nt: TGTGCCAGCGGAAAGCTCCGCCCGGGACAGGGCACAGATACGCAGTATTTT
j_gene: TRBJ2-1; d_gene: TRBD1; abundance: -; v_gene: TRBV6-1; CDR3aa: CASSERGQSYNEQFF; CDR3nt: TGTGCCAGCAGTGAAAGGGGACAGTCCTACAATGAGCAGTTCTTC
j_gene: TRBJ1-1; d_gene: -; abundance: -; v_gene: TRBV3-1/TRBV3-2; CDR3aa: CASSQDVGWNTEAFF; CDR3nt: TGTGCCAGCAGCCAAGATGTGGGCTGGAACACTGAAGCTTTCTTT
j_gene: TRBJ1-4; d_gene: -; abundance: -; v_gene: TRBV30; CDR3aa: CAWSGREKLFF; CDR3nt: TGTGCCTGGAGTGGACGGGAAAAACTGTTTTTT
j_gene: TRBJ2-1; d_gene: -; abundance: -; v_gene: TRBV3-1/TRBV3-2; CDR3aa: CASSQTRGSYNEQFF; CDR3nt: TGTGCCAGCAGCCAGACGAGGGGATCCTACAATGAGCAGTTCTTC
j_gene: TRBJ1-1; d_gene: -; abundance: once; v_gene: TRBV24-1; CDR3aa: CATSDLWRLNTEAFF; CDR3nt: TGTGCCACCAGTGATTTGTGGAGACTGAACACTGAAGCTTTCTTT
j_gene: TRBJ2-1; d_gene: -; abundance: -; v_gene: TRBV6-5; CDR3aa: CASSFSRPLSNEQFF; CDR3nt: TGTGCCAGCAGTTTCAGCCGGCCCCTGTCCAATGAGCAGTTCTTC
j_gene: TRBJ1-5; d_gene: -; abundance: -; v_gene: TRBV2; CDR3aa: CASRDRDGGNQPQHF; CDR3nt: TGTGCCAGCAGGGACCGGGACGGAGGGAATCAGCCCCAGCATTTT
j_gene: TRBJ2-3; d_gene: TRBD2; abundance: -; v_gene: TRBV10-3; CDR3aa: CAIRGRGAGGRGTDTQYF; CDR3nt: TGTGCCATCAGGGGCCGGGGAGCGGGAGGACGAGGCACAGATACGCAGTATTTT
j_gene: TRBJ2-7; d_gene: TRBD2; abundance: -; v_gene: TRBV18; CDR3aa: CASSPGSGTGYEQYF; CDR3nt: TGTGCCAGCTCACCAGGTAGCGGGACCGGGTACGAGCAGTACTTC
j_gene: TRBJ2-5; d_gene: -; abundance: once; v_gene: TRBV10-1; CDR3aa: CASSSRRDQETQYF; CDR3nt: TGCGCCAGCAGTTCCCGGAGAGACCAAGAGACCCAGTACTTC
j_gene: TRBJ1-1; d_gene: -; abundance: -; v_gene: TRBV5-1; CDR3aa: CASSFPDRNTEAFF; CDR3nt: TGCGCCAGCAGCTTTCCCGACAGGAACACTGAAGCTTTCTTT
j_gene: TRBJ1-2; d_gene: -; abundance: -; v_gene: TRBV29-1; CDR3aa: CSAVPGRAGGYTF; CDR3nt: TGCAGCGCTGTCCCCGGCAGGGCTGGTGGCTACACCTTC
j_gene: TRBJ2-7; d_gene: TRBD2; abundance: -; v_gene: TRBV29-1; CDR3aa: CSVRRSGGYEQYF; CDR3nt: TGCAGCGTCCGGAGATCGGGGGGCTACGAGCAGTACTTC
j_gene: TRBJ2-7; d_gene: TRBD2; abundance: -; v_gene: TRBV27; CDR3aa: CASRPGGGTTYEQYF; CDR3nt: TGTGCCAGCAGACCTGGGGGAGGGACGACCTACGAGCAGTACTTC
j_gene: TRBJ2-1; d_gene: -; abundance: few; v_gene: TRBV7-6; CDR3aa: CASSAIRAVGSLYNEQFF; CDR3nt: TGTGCCAGCAGCGCAATTAGGGCCGTCGGGTCCCTTTACAATGAGCAGTTCTTC
j_gene: TRBJ1-1; d_gene: -; abundance: -; v_gene: TRBV3-1/TRBV3-2; CDR3aa: CASSPSGANTEAFF; CDR3nt: TGTGCCAGCAGCCCCTCGGGGGCCAACACTGAAGCTTTCTTT
j_gene: TRBJ2-7; d_gene: TRBD2; abundance: -; v_gene: TRBV4-1; CDR3aa: CASSQEGAGTSGKNSYEQYF; CDR3nt: TGCGCCAGCAGCCAAGAGGGCGCCGGGACTAGCGGGAAGAACTCCTACGAGCAGTACTTC
j_gene: TRBJ2-7; d_gene: -; abundance: few; v_gene: TRBV6-1; CDR3aa: CASSEASQTNEQYF; CDR3nt: TGTGCCAGCAGTGAAGCGTCGCAAACTAACGAGCAGTACTTC
j_gene: TRBJ1-5; d_gene: TRBD1; abundance: -; v_gene: TRBV19; CDR3aa: CASSFSGTGAGNQPQHF; CDR3nt: TGTGCCAGTAGTTTTTCCGGGACAGGGGCGGGCAATCAGCCCCAGCATTTT
j_gene: TRBJ2-3; d_gene: -; abundance: -; v_gene: TRBV28; CDR3aa: CASSLRQGTDTQYF; CDR3nt: TGTGCCAGCAGTCTCCGACAGGGCACAGATACGCAGTATTTT
j_gene: TRBJ1-1; d_gene: -; abundance: -; v_gene: TRBV6-1; CDR3aa: CASSEYLEGGGTEAFF; CDR3nt: TGTGCCAGCAGTGAATATTTAGAGGGGGGAGGAACTGAAGCTTTCTTT
j_gene: TRBJ2-7; d_gene: -; abundance: -; v_gene: TRBV15; CDR3aa: CATSRDQASEQYF; CDR3nt: TGTGCCACCAGCAGAGACCAGGCGTCCGAGCAGTACTTC
j_gene: TRBJ2-5; d_gene: -; abundance: -; v_gene: TRBV5-4; CDR3aa: CASSPVGEETQYF; CDR3nt: TGTGCCAGCAGCCCCGTGGGGGAGGAGACCCAGTACTTC
j_gene: TRBJ1-2; d_gene: -; abundance: -; v_gene: TRBV5-1; CDR3aa: CASSPGRLYGYTF; CDR3nt: TGCGCCAGCAGCCCGGGCCGCCTCTATGGCTACACCTTC
j_gene: TRBJ2-1; d_gene: -; abundance: -; v_gene: TRBV4-1; CDR3aa: CASSQDRGRGEQFF; CDR3nt: TGCGCCAGCAGCCAAGATAGAGGAAGAGGAGAGCAGTTCTTC
j_gene: TRBJ2-7; d_gene: -; abundance: -; v_gene: TRBV11-2; CDR3aa: CASRWTETSYEQYF; CDR3nt: TGTGCCAGCCGCTGGACAGAGACTTCCTACGAGCAGTACTTC
j_gene: TRBJ2-2; d_gene: TRBD2; abundance: -; v_gene: TRBV4-3; CDR3aa: CASSPEQRDANTGELFF; CDR3nt: TGCGCCAGCAGCCCAGAACAGCGGGACGCGAACACCGGGGAGCTGTTTTTT
j_gene: TRBJ2-3; d_gene: -; abundance: -; v_gene: TRBV5-1; CDR3aa: CASSNIRGTSTDTQYF; CDR3nt: TGCGCCAGCAGCAACATCCGGGGGACCAGCACAGATACGCAGTATTTT
j_gene: TRBJ1-2; d_gene: -; abundance: -; v_gene: TRBV5-1; CDR3aa: CASSLATGNYGYTF; CDR3nt: TGCGCCAGCAGCTTGGCGACAGGAAACTATGGCTACACCTTC
j_gene: TRBJ2-7; d_gene: TRBD1; abundance: -; v_gene: TRBV14; CDR3aa: CASSPGTGLYEQYF; CDR3nt: TGTGCCAGCAGCCCCGGGACAGGGTTATACGAGCAGTACTTC
j_gene: TRBJ2-6; d_gene: TRBD1; abundance: -; v_gene: TRBV9; CDR3aa: CASSATGQGRSGANVLTF; CDR3nt: TGTGCCAGCAGCGCGACCGGACAGGGTAGGTCTGGGGCCAACGTCCTGACTTTC
j_gene: TRBJ2-7; d_gene: TRBD1; abundance: -; v_gene: TRBV27; CDR3aa: CASRGTGQGSYEQYF; CDR3nt: TGTGCCAGCAGGGGAACGGGACAGGGCTCCTACGAGCAGTACTTC
j_gene: TRBJ2-1; d_gene: TRBD2; abundance: once; v_gene: TRBV9; CDR3aa: CASSVTGTSLSSSYNEQFF; CDR3nt: TGTGCCAGCAGCGTAACCGGGACTAGCTTGTCGAGCTCCTACAATGAGCAGTTCTTC
j_gene: TRBJ2-5; d_gene: TRBD2; abundance: -; v_gene: TRBV7-8; CDR3aa: CASSLVENSGRWETQYF; CDR3nt: TGTGCCAGCAGCTTAGTGGAAAATAGCGGGAGGTGGGAGACCCAGTACTTC
j_gene: TRBJ2-1; d_gene: TRBD2; abundance: -; v_gene: TRBV3-1/TRBV3-2; CDR3aa: CASSQGTSGSEQFF; CDR3nt: TGTGCCAGCAGCCAAGGGACTAGCGGGAGTGAGCAGTTCTTC
j_gene: TRBJ2-3; d_gene: -; abundance: -; v_gene: TRBV19; CDR3aa: CASSLTGTGYTDTQYF; CDR3nt: TGTGCCAGTAGCCTCACGGGGACGGGGTATACAGATACGCAGTATTTT
j_gene: TRBJ1-5; d_gene: TRBD1; abundance: -; v_gene: TRBV2; CDR3aa: CASRSRDRVRQPQHF; CDR3nt: TGTGCCAGCAGGTCCCGGGACAGGGTCAGACAGCCCCAGCATTTT
j_gene: TRBJ1-1; d_gene: -; abundance: -; v_gene: TRBV10-3; CDR3aa: CAISDSSGQGGTEAFF; CDR3nt: TGTGCCATCAGTGACTCCTCAGGGCAGGGAGGCACTGAAGCTTTCTTT
j_gene: TRBJ2-7; d_gene: -; abundance: -; v_gene: TRBV5-6; CDR3aa: CASSWVQGYEQYF; CDR3nt: TGTGCCAGCAGCTGGGTACAGGGATACGAGCAGTACTTC
j_gene: TRBJ1-2; d_gene: -; abundance: -; v_gene: TRBV5-6; CDR3aa: CASSLQGPNLLGYTF; CDR3nt: TGTGCCAGCAGCCTACAGGGACCGAACCTCCTCGGCTACACCTTC
j_gene: TRBJ1-3; d_gene: -; abundance: -; v_gene: TRBV6-5; CDR3aa: CASSQRTSGNTIYF; CDR3nt: TGTGCCAGCAGCCAACGAACCTCTGGAAACACCATATATTTT